Presented here are 29 T cell receptor beta chains from one specimen sequenced in a study of shared clonotypes between healthy human individuals. In the naive CD8 group, cells lacked CD45RO and were positively selected for CCR7, so terminally differentiated effector memory CD45RA+ cells were left out. Profiled with immunoSEQ multiplex PCR; TCRdb holds only in-frame clones, not every one. Of about 820,000 clones listed, 92% were seen once; the top ten hold approximately 25%. Sequenced sample: naive CD8+ T cells sorted from blood. The source of these receptors is a young man in good health.

The J gene is TRBJ1-5, the V gene TRBV5-5; tentatively, D is TRBD1 (6 bases). V was cut by 2 bases and J by 6 bases, with 15 bases left in between. The CDR3 sequence is 15 residues long. In germline, CDR1 is SGHKS, CDR2 YYEKEE (reference sequence). CDR3 bases: TGTGCCAGCAGCTTTGAACAGGGCCACAGTCAGCCCCAGCATTTT. Protein sequence: CASSFEQGHSQPQHF.

This chain uses TRBV19 with TRBJ2-7; the match to TRBD1 covers 7 bases. The trim removed 8 bases at V and 3 bases at J, leaving 10 bases unmatched. This CDR3 is 14 amino acids long. Looked up from germline, CDR1 is LNHDA and CDR2 is SQIVND (reference sequence). Here the CDR3 reads CASSPGTANYEQYF. In nucleotides, the CDR3 is TGTGCCAGTTCCCCCGGGACAGCCAACTACGAGCAGTACTTC.

The CDR3 DNA reads TGTGCCAGCAGCGACTGGAGGGACAGGGGCACAGATACGCAGTATTTT. This translates into CASSDWRDRGTDTQYF. The chain combines TRBV11-2 with TRBJ2-3; 9 bases are a match to TRBD1. Germline V lookup: CDR1 SGHAT, CDR2 FQNNGV. With 5 bases clipped from V and 1 base from J, the junction kept 7 bases outside the gene matches. This CDR3 is 16 amino acids long.

V usage is TRBV11-3 and J usage is TRBJ2-1, with 10 bases matching TRBD2. The CDR3 covers 16 residues. The V segment lost 0 bases and the J segment 4 bases; nucleotides outside the gene matches: 3. The germline V gene encodes CDR1 SGHNT and CDR2 YENEEA. This chain's CDR3 is CASSLEGSGRYNEQFF. In DNA, the CDR3 is TGTGCCAGCAGCTTAGAAGGTAGCGGGAGGTACAATGAGCAGTTCTTC.

This clone was counted once. The chain recombines TRBV19 with TRBJ1-5, with TRBD1 matching over 8 bases. Per the germline V gene, CDR1 is LNHDA and CDR2 is SQIVND (reference sequence). This CDR3 is 13 amino acids long. The V segment lost 6 bases and the J segment 7 bases; nucleotides outside the gene matches: 5. The CDR3 DNA reads as TGTGCCAGTAGCTCGCAGGGGGCCCAGCCCCAGCATTTT. This sequence encodes CASSSQGAQPQHF.

This chain uses TRBV27 with TRBJ1-4; 12 nucleotides align to TRBD1. The CDR3 runs 17 residues. Germline assignment: CDR1 MNHEY and CDR2 SMNVEV (reference sequence). J gave up 10 bases and V 2 bases, and 11 bases lay outside the gene matches. The CDR3 sequence: CASSLDAGTGGAGKLFF. CDR3 nucleotides: TGTGCCAGCAGTTTAGACGCCGGGACAGGGGGCGCTGGAAAACTGTTTTTT.

This clone has a handful of counts. This chain connects TRBV6-6 to TRBJ1-2; D unresolved. This CDR3 contains 12 residues. Germline loops: CDR1 MNHNY, CDR2 SVGAGI (reference sequence). V gave up 6 bases and J gave up 2 bases, with 7 bases separating them. The CDR3, as DNA: TGTGCCAGCAGGGCGGTAAACTATGGCTACACCTTC. This codes for CASRAVNYGYTF.

The V gene is TRBV7-9, the J gene TRBJ2-2; D is ambiguous. Germline V gives CDR1 SEHNR, CDR2 FQNEAQ (reference sequence). The CDR3 has 13 residues. The V end was cut by 1 base, the J end by 6 bases, with 6 bases between. The CDR3: CASSLERAGELFF. CDR3 nucleotide sequence: TGTGCCAGCAGCTTAGAAAGGGCCGGGGAGCTGTTTTTT.

With respect to this clone: At the DNA level, this CDR3 is encoded by other sequences in the same sample as well. CDR3 DNA sequence: TGCAGTGCATCCACAGATACGCAGTATTTT. It translates to CSASTDTQYF. V usage is TRBV20-1 and J usage is TRBJ2-3; no firm D call. V lost 6 bases and J lost 2, with 3 bases in between. In germline, CDR1 is DFQATT, CDR2 SNEGSKA (reference sequence). The CDR3 is 10 amino acids.

The rearrangement links TRBV29-1 to TRBJ2-7; possible D gene TRBD1, 6 bases. Trimming took 0 bases from V and 4 from J, leaving 16 bases between them. The CDR3 runs 15 residues. The germline V gene encodes CDR1 SQVTM and CDR2 ANQGSEA. In DNA, the CDR3 is TGCAGCGTTGAAGATGGAATGGGGACATCATACGAGCAGTACTTC. It encodes CSVEDGMGTSYEQYF.

The chain employs TRBV7-9 and TRBJ2-2, with D possibly matching TRBD1 (5 bases). CDR3 length equals 17 residues. Germline CDR1 SEHNR, CDR2 FQNEAQ (reference sequence). V was trimmed by 2 bases and J by 4 bases, leaving 17 bases between them. The CDR3 region has the DNA TGTGCCAGCAGCTTATTTCTGGGTCCTGGGGCCACCGGGGAGCTGTTTTTT. The encoded protein is CASSLFLGPGATGELFF.

This clone came up a few times. This chain links TRBV19 with TRBJ2-1; 9 bases are a match to TRBD1. Trimming at V came to 4 bases and at J to 10 bases, leaving 5 bases not matched to a gene. The length of the CDR3 is 13 residues. Germline V gene lookup returns CDR1 LNHDA and CDR2 SQIVND (reference sequence). CDR3 sequence reads: CASSRQGVVEQFF. CDR3 coding DNA: TGTGCCAGTAGTAGACAGGGGGTGGTGGAGCAGTTCTTC.

V usage is TRBV7-9 and J usage is TRBJ2-2; 7 bases fit TRBD1. Germline CDR1 is SEHNR and CDR2 is FQNEAQ (reference sequence). Unmatched junction bases numbered 13, after V lost 5 bases and J lost 4 bases. The CDR3 consists of 17 residues. The CDR3 reads CASSTPQTGPVTGELFF. CDR3 in DNA: TGTGCCAGCAGCACACCGCAGACAGGGCCGGTCACCGGGGAGCTGTTTTTT.

The chain combines TRBV6-5 with TRBJ2-3; a possible D gene is TRBD1 (5 bases). This CDR3 has 16 amino acids. Trimming removed 2 bases at V and 0 bases at J, with 12 bases between. Germline CDR1 is MNHEY and CDR2 is SVGAGI. The CDR3 nucleotides are TGTGCCAGCAGTTACACTCCTCAGGGCAGCACAGATACGCAGTATTTT. Translated: CASSYTPQGSTDTQYF.

This clone was found a few times. The V call is TRBV7-6, the J call TRBJ1-1, with D tentatively TRBD1 (5 bases). CDR1 is SGHVS, CDR2 FNYEAQ, per germline. Trimming removed 4 bases from V and 5 bases from J, with 17 bases in between. The CDR3 sequence is 15 residues long. CDR3 nucleotide sequence: TGTGCCAGCAGCTCGTTGACAGACAGTGGGACTGAAGCTTTCTTT. It yields the protein CASSSLTDSGTEAFF.

V gene TRBV2 combines with J gene TRBJ2-7; 10 positions agree with TRBD2. CDR3 length: 15 amino acids. CDR1 and CDR2 (germline): SNHLY, FYNNEI. Trimming took 4 bases from V and 0 from J; bases not matched to a gene: 3. Here the CDR3 reads CASSGGTSDSYEQYF. CDR3 sequence (DNA): TGTGCCAGCAGTGGGGGGACTAGCGACTCCTACGAGCAGTACTTC.

In nucleotides, the CDR3 is TGTGCCAGCACGAGGGGAAGAAGCACTGAAGCTTTCTTT. This gives the protein CASTRGRSTEAFF. The chain employs TRBV6-1 and TRBJ1-1, with D maybe TRBD1 (5 bases). Trimming removed 7 bases from V and 4 bases from J, with 13 bases in between. Per germline, CDR1 MNHNS and CDR2 SASEGT. The CDR3 runs to 13 residues.

V and J are TRBV5-1 and TRBJ2-3; TRBD1 agrees at 10 bases. Trimming cost V 4 bases and J 2 bases; bases outside gene matches: 7. The CDR3 has 16 residues. Germline-derived CDR1 and CDR2 are SGHRS and YFSETQ. The CDR3 nucleotides read TGCGCCAGCAGCCAGGGACAGGGGAGAACCACAGATACGCAGTATTTT. It codes for CASSQGQGRTTDTQYF.

The chain employs TRBV27 and TRBJ1-5; 7 nucleotides line up with TRBD1. Looked up from germline, CDR1 is MNHEY and CDR2 is SMNVEV (reference sequence). The CDR3 runs 16 residues. The trim removed 2 bases at V and 5 bases at J, leaving 9 bases unmatched. CDR3 nucleotides: TGTGCCAGCAGTTTAAGACAGGGAATGAGGGATCAGCCCCAGCATTTT. Protein product: CASSLRQGMRDQPQHF.

The rearrangement joins TRBV2 to TRBJ2-1; D assignment may be TRBD1 or TRBD2 (7 bases each). The CDR3 loop spans 14 amino acids. Per the germline V gene, CDR1 is SNHLY and CDR2 is FYNNEI. V was cut by 6 bases and J by 3 bases, with 12 bases left in between. Here the CDR3 reads CASSQGEGYNEQFF. In DNA form, the CDR3 reads TGTGCCAGCAGCCAGGGGGAGGGCTACAATGAGCAGTTCTTC.

The chain carries TRBV5-1 and TRBJ1-5; 10 bases line up with TRBD1. The V segment lost 4 bases and the J segment 4 bases; nucleotides outside the gene matches: 5. The germline V gene encodes CDR1 SGHRS and CDR2 YFSETQ. This CDR3 has 15 residues. CDR3: CASSPWTGGNQPQHF. CDR3 nucleotide sequence: TGCGCCAGCAGCCCCTGGACAGGGGGGAATCAGCCCCAGCATTTT. Full variable domain (outside the CDR3, taken from reference TRBV5-1 and TRBJ1-5): KAGVTQTPRYLIKTRGQQVTLSCSPISGHRSVSWYQQTPGQGLQFLFEYFSETQRNKGNFPGRFSGRQFSNSRSEMNVSTLELGDSALYLCASSPWTGGNQPQHFGDGTRLSIL.

On this clone: Other nucleotide sequences in the sample specify the same CDR3. The chain links TRBV27 to TRBJ2-1; D unresolved. Trimming cost V 3 bases and J 4 bases, with 7 bases left between them. The CDR3 sequence is 13 residues long. Germline V CDR1 and CDR2: MNHEY, SMNVEV (reference sequence). The CDR3 loop reads CASSFSRYNEQFF. The CDR3 DNA sequence: TGTGCCAGCAGTTTTTCCCGATACAATGAGCAGTTCTTC.

In regard to this clone: This sample also contains other DNA sequences that code for the same CDR3. This chain joins TRBV9 and TRBJ1-1; D is unclear. Trimming took 4 bases from V and 3 from J, leaving 10 bases between them. Germline CDR1 reads SGDLS; CDR2 reads YYNGEE. The CDR3 extends over 13 amino acids. CDR3 protein: CASSLGGDTEAFF. CDR3 sequence (DNA): TGTGCCAGCAGCCTTGGAGGAGACACTGAAGCTTTCTTT.

The chain recombines TRBV11-2 with TRBJ2-1; 10 nucleotides agree with TRBD2. The V segment lost 5 bases and the J segment 8 bases; nucleotides outside the gene matches: 21. CDR1 is SGHAT, CDR2 FQNNGV, per germline. CDR3 length equals 19 residues. The CDR3 region is CASSNVRPGASGSWDEQFF. CDR3 coding DNA: TGTGCCAGCAGCAACGTGCGACCTGGGGCTAGCGGGAGTTGGGATGAGCAGTTCTTC. The whole variable domain, filled in from reference TRBV11-2 and TRBJ2-1, reads EAGVAQSPRYKIIEKRQSVAFWCNPISGHATLYWYQQILGQGPKLLIQFQNNGVVDDSQLPKDRFSAERLKGVDSTLKIQPAKLEDSAVYLCASSNVRPGASGSWDEQFFGPGTRLTVL.

The chain couples TRBV27 to TRBJ2-1, with 9 bases aligning to TRBD2. Germline-derived CDR1 and CDR2 are MNHEY and SMNVEV (reference sequence). The CDR3 runs to 17 residues. The V and J ends lost 5 bases and 8 bases, in that order; junction bases with no gene match: 16. The chain's CDR3 is CASSPHSREGPYHEQFF. Here the CDR3 DNA reads TGTGCCAGCAGTCCCCACTCGCGGGAGGGCCCTTACCATGAGCAGTTCTTC.

The chain has TRBV7-6 and TRBJ2-1; 10 bases match TRBD1. CDR1 is SGHVS and CDR2 is FNYEAQ in the germline V gene. CDR3 length equals 16 residues. The junction had 7 bases not matched to a gene; V was cut back by 5 bases and J by 3 bases. CDR3 bases: TGTGCCAGCAGCCCTGGACAGGGGGTAAACTACAATGAGCAGTTCTTC. Amino acid sequence: CASSPGQGVNYNEQFF. Full variable domain (missing parts from reference TRBV7-6 and TRBJ2-1): GAGVSQSPRYKVTKRGQDVALRCDPISGHVSLYWYRQALGQGPEFLTYFNYEAQQDKSGLPNDRFSAERPEGSISTLTIQRTEQRDSAMYRCASSPGQGVNYNEQFFGPGTRLTVL.

This chain connects TRBV27 to TRBJ1-2, with TRBD1 identical over 9 bases. Germline loops: CDR1 MNHEY, CDR2 SMNVEV (reference sequence). The CDR3 loop spans 15 amino acids. Germline trimming cut 5 bases from V and 6 bases from J; bases unmatched to any gene: 10. CDR3 DNA sequence: TGTGCCAGCAGTGAGACAGGGGGGGTCTTGCATGGCTACACCTTC. It yields the protein CASSETGGVLHGYTF.

This CDR3 reads CAISDLTSGRQETQYF. The DNA for the CDR3 is TGTGCCATCAGCGACCTGACTAGCGGGAGACAAGAGACCCAGTACTTC. This chain connects TRBV10-3 to TRBJ2-5; 12 nucleotides match TRBD2. With V trimmed by 6 bases and J by 2 bases, 7 bases remained unmatched. Germline CDR1 ENHRY, CDR2 SYGVKD. This CDR3 is 16 amino acids long.

V gene TRBV7-2 combines with J gene TRBJ2-1; TRBD2 agrees at 10 bases. Germline V lookup: CDR1 SGHTA, CDR2 FQGNSA. V shed 1 base, J shed 9 bases, and the junction held 3 bases outside the gene matches. The CDR3 is made up of 14 amino acids. The DNA of the CDR3 is TGTGCCAGCAGCTTAGTTGCTAGCGGGAGTGAGCAGTTCTTC. This encodes CASSLVASGSEQFF.